This TCR beta chain was profiled in a study of control samples from healthy donors and cancer patients. Assay: immunoSEQ multiplex PCR; the TCRdb copy retains only in-frame clones and omits some. The data hold 400,000 to 450,000 clones, with 80% to 95% observed a single time. This clone was counted a single time. The germline gives CDR1 MGHDK, CDR2 SYGVNS. Trimming took 7 bases from V and 4 from J, leaving 16 bases between them. The CDR3 length is 14 residues. The J gene is TRBJ1-2, the V gene TRBV25-1; D gene unclear. This clonotype was sampled from a man aged 40-49 years with head and neck cancer. The sample consisted of PBMCs. The DNA of the CDR3 is TGTGCCAGCATAGGTTGGGAGGCCGGCTATGGCTACACCTTC. It translates to CASIGWEAGYGYTF.